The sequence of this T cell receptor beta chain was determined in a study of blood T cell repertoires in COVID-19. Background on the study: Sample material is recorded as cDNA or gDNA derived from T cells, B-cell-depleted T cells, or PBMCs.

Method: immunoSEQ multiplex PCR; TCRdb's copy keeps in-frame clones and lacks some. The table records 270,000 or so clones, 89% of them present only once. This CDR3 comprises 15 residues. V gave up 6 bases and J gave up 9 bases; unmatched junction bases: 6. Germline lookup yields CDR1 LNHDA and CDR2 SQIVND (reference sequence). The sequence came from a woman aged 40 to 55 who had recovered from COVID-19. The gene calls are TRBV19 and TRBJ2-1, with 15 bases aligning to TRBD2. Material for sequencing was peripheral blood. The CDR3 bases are TGTGCCAGTAGCCCAGGACTAGCGGGGGGGCGTGAGCAGTTCTTC. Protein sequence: CASSPGLAGGREQFF.